This T cell receptor beta chain was captured by sequencing in a study of T cells in localized non-small cell lung cancer. The assay was immunoSEQ multiplex PCR, and TCRdb's table has in-frame clones only and misses some. The sample includes roughly 40,000 clones, 80% to 90% seen only once; the top ten take about 2.5%. Study conclusions and caveats: Adjacent lung was found to contain a median about 60 of the top 100 tumor clones. A single tumor region was sequenced, leaving heterogeneity possible.

Remarks on this clone: No antigen is known for it.

The CDR3 has 14 residues. Germline V gives CDR1 SGHNT, CDR2 YENEEA. V lost 0 bases, J lost 8 bases, and 6 bases stayed unmatched. The source is a woman aged 35-75 years with stage I lung adenocarcinoma. The input for sequencing was peripheral blood, taken before any cancer treatment. The chain recombines TRBV11-3 with TRBJ1-2; 7 bases line up with TRBD1. The CDR3 sequence is CASSLEQGIEGYTF. The CDR3 bases are TGTGCCAGCAGCTTAGAACAGGGGATTGAGGGCTACACCTTC.